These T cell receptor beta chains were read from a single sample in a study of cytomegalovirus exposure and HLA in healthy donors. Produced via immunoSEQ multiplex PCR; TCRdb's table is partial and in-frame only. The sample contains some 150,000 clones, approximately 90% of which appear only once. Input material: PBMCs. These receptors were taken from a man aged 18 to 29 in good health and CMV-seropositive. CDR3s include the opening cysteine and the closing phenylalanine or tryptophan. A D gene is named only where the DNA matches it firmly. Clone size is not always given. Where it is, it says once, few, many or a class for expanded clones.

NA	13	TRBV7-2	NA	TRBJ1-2	TGTGCCAGCAGCTTCGGCGGTGGTTATGGCTACACCTTC	CASSFGGGYGYTF
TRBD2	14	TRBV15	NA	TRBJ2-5	TGTGCCACCAGCAGAGTGGGACTACGAGAGACCCAGTACTTC	CATSRVGLRETQYF
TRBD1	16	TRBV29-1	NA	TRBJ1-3	TGCAGCGCCCGGGGACAGGGGGTCCTCTCTGGAAACACCATATATTTT	CSARGQGVLSGNTIYF
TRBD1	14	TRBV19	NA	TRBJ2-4	TGTGCCAGTAGTACACCAGGGGCAGGGGGCCTTCAGTACTTC	CASSTPGAGGLQYF
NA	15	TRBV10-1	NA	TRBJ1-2	TGCGCCAGCAGTGAGTCAAGACATCTCAACTATGGCTACACCTTC	CASSESRHLNYGYTF
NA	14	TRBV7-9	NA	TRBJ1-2	TGTGCCAGCAGCTTAGTTCTGGAGAAGTATGGCTACACCTTC	CASSLVLEKYGYTF
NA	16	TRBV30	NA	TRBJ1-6	TGTGCCTGGATCACGGAACAGGGCCTAGGAAATTCACCCCTCCACTTT	CAWITEQGLGNSPLHF
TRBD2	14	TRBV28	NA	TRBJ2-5	TGTGCCAGCAAGTTTAGCGGGACTCAAGAGACCCAGTACTTC	CASKFSGTQETQYF
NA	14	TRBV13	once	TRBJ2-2	TGTGCCAGCGAGGAGGGGTTGAACACCGGGGAGCTGTTTTTT	CASEEGLNTGELFF
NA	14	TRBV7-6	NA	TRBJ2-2	TGTGCCAGCAGCTCTAGCCGATACACCGGGGAGCTGTTTTTT	CASSSSRYTGELFF
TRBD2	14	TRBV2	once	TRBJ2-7	TGTGCCAGCGGGCTAGCGGGAGGCTCCTACGAGCAGTACTTC	CASGLAGGSYEQYF
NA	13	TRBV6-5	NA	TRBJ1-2	TGTGCCAGCACTTCGGAGTTTAACTATGGCTACACCTTC	CASTSEFNYGYTF
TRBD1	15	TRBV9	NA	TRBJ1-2	TGTGCCAGCAGCGCAGGACAGGGGCTCAGCTATGGCTACACCTTC	CASSAGQGLSYGYTF
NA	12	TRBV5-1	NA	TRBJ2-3	TGCGCCAGCAGCTTGCTACCCGATACGCAGTATTTT	CASSLLPDTQYF
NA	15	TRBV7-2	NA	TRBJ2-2	TGTGCCAGCAGGGTCGGACAACCGAACACCGGGGAGCTGTTTTTT	CASRVGQPNTGELFF
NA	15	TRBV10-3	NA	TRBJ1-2	TGTGCCATCAGTGATTTCCAACGGGGGGCGATAGGCTACACCTTC	CAISDFQRGAIGYTF
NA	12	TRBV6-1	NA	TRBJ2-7	TGTGCCAGCCTAACCGACTCCTACGAGCAGTACTTC	CASLTDSYEQYF
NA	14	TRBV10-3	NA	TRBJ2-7	TGTGCCATCAGAGGGGCTACCGGGACAAACGAGCAGTACTTC	CAIRGATGTNEQYF
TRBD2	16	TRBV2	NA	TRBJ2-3	TGTGCCAGCAGTGATAGGGTAGCGGGGGGCAGAGATACGCAGTATTTT	CASSDRVAGGRDTQYF
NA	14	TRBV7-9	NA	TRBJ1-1	TGTGCCAGCAGCTCGACTACCGAGAACACTGAAGCTTTCTTT	CASSSTTENTEAFF